This record looks at one T cell receptor beta chain sequence and its context. Per the study methods: Reference gene primer amplification gave nucleated cell count estimates. This table comes from immunoSEQ multiplex PCR, and its TCRdb copy is limited to in-frame clones, with some not included. V, J and clone size were drawn from that table, and D and trimming were deduced from the DNA. This table holds 200,000 or so clones, 85% to 90% found once. The entry originates in a study of blood T cell repertoires in COVID-19. The overall study: The origin of the acute and convalescent COVID-19 samples was the United States, Italy and Spain. T cells, B-cell-depleted T cells, or PBMCs supplied cDNA or gDNA.

Sequencing input: peripheral blood. This TCR came from a man aged 55 to 70 with acute or convalescent COVID-19.

The CDR3 coding sequence is TGCGCCAGCAGCTTGGAGAGGACAACCCCTTCGGGTTCACCCCTCCACTTT. This translates into CASSLERTTPSGSPLHF. V gene TRBV5-1 combines with J gene TRBJ1-6, with a tentative D call TRBD1 (5 bases). Germline V gives CDR1 SGHRS, CDR2 YFSETQ. The CDR3 sequence is 17 residues long. Trimming pared 0 bases from V and 9 bases from J, leaving 19 bases between.